These T cell receptor beta chains were read from a single sample in a study of graft-versus-host responses after intestinal transplantation. Data came from immunoSEQ multiplex PCR; TCRdb stores just in-frame clones and leaves some out. The repertoire includes tens of thousands of clones, about 93% of them detected once, and roughly 2.8% sits in the top ten. This material consisted of PBMCs, taken about 120 days after intestinal transplantation. The receptors derive from a human patient who received an intestinal transplant, so some T cells may come from the graft donor. CDR3s include the opening cysteine and the closing phenylalanine or tryptophan. The D gene is left open where the match is weak. Part of the rows lack a size; the others show once, few, many or a class for expanded clones.

cdr3_length,j_call,v_call,clone_size,d_call,cdr3_aa,cdr3_nt
14,TRBJ2-5,TRBV19,-,-,CASSVDGPGETQYF,TGTGCCAGTAGTGTGGACGGACCTGGGGAGACCCAGTACTTC
14,TRBJ2-7,TRBV27,-,-,CASSLPGTTYEQYF,TGTGCCAGCAGTCTCCCGGGAACAACCTACGAGCAGTACTTC
14,TRBJ2-1,TRBV7-9,-,-,CASSFLGPDNEQFF,TGTGCCAGCAGCTTTTTGGGGCCCGACAATGAGCAGTTCTTC
11,TRBJ2-7,TRBV5-6,-,-,CASSRGYEQYF,TGTGCCAGCAGCCGTGGATACGAGCAGTACTTC
13,TRBJ2-7,TRBV27,-,TRBD1,CATTGQGSYEQYF,TGTGCCACCACGGGACAGGGGTCCTACGAGCAGTACTTC
14,TRBJ2-7,TRBV10-2,once,-,CASSDFHREGEQYF,TGCGCCAGCAGTGACTTCCACAGGGAAGGCGAGCAGTACTTC
15,TRBJ2-1,TRBV7-9,-,TRBD1,CASSIRDRGHNEQFF,TGTGCCAGCAGCATCCGGGACAGGGGCCACAATGAGCAGTTCTTC
12,TRBJ1-1,TRBV28,-,-,CASSFLVTEAFF,TGTGCCAGCAGTTTCCTTGTAACTGAAGCTTTCTTT
13,TRBJ1-1,TRBV7-9,-,-,CASSPKGETEAFF,TGTGCCAGCAGCCCCAAGGGGGAGACTGAAGCTTTCTTT
17,TRBJ1-2,TRBV5-1,-,-,CATLPSPQAYQNYGYTF,TGCGCCACCCTCCCGAGTCCCCAGGCCTACCAGAACTATGGCTACACCTTC
13,TRBJ2-3,TRBV6-1,-,-,CASRGQSTDTQYF,TGTGCCAGCAGAGGACAGAGCACAGATACGCAGTATTTT
18,TRBJ2-1,TRBV11-2,-,TRBD2,CASSLGPSGGRAGNEQFF,TGTGCCAGCAGCTTAGGCCCCTCGGGCGGGAGGGCCGGGAATGAGCAGTTCTTC
13,TRBJ1-5,TRBV11-2,few,-,CASSPGRNQPQHF,TGTGCCAGCAGCCCAGGGAGGAATCAGCCCCAGCATTTT
17,TRBJ2-7,TRBV28,-,TRBD2,CASSSPRTSGMGYEQYF,TGTGCCAGCAGTTCCCCGAGGACTAGCGGGATGGGCTACGAGCAGTACTTC
18,TRBJ2-1,TRBV28,-,TRBD2,CASSFPGLAGGTGNEQFF,TGTGCCAGCAGTTTCCCGGGACTAGCGGGGGGGACTGGGAATGAGCAGTTCTTC
15,TRBJ2-3,TRBV6-5,-,-,CASSYPAGRGDTQYF,TGTGCCAGCAGTTACCCGGCAGGTCGGGGGGATACGCAGTATTTT